These 10 T cell receptor beta chains came from one sample sequenced in a study of post-analysis software for immune sequencing data. The study, taken as a whole, reports: Patients carried 4 or 5 TRBV segments more frequently than controls did, and TRBV5-6, TRBV5-1 and TRBV20-1 were among them.

Antigen specificity for these receptors is unknown. cDNA libraries of TCR beta carried unique molecular identifiers. TCRdb used MiXCR to reprocess the PCR reads, holding one entry per CDR3 protein. The repertoire consists of roughly 580,000 distinct CDR3 sequences, with 44% occurring once and the leading ten covering 1.7%. The specimen sequenced was blood. The receptors were sampled from a girl between 10 and 17 years old with multiple sclerosis.

CDR3 sequence reads: CAFGTSGYSYEQYF. CDR3 nucleotide sequence: TGTGCATTCGGGACTAGCGGATATTCCTACGAGCAGTACTTC. V and J are TRBV2 and TRBJ2-7; 11 bases fit TRBD2. The germline V gene has CDR1 SNHLY and CDR2 FYNNEI. The length of the CDR3 is 14 residues.

There are a few counts of this clonotype. The V call is TRBV11-2, the J call TRBJ2-1; no definite D call. Deletions cut 0 bases from V and 0 bases from J, with 12 bases between. The CDR3 is made up of 17 amino acids. Germline V CDR1 and CDR2: SGHAT, FQNNGV. CDR3 coding DNA: TGTGCCAGCAGCTTAGATCGTAAGGCCCTCTCCTACAATGAGCAGTTCTTC. Translating it yields CASSLDRKALSYNEQFF.

This clonotype was counted only a few times. This chain uses TRBV20-1 with TRBJ1-4; 11 bases align to TRBD1. CDR1 and CDR2 from the germline V gene are DFQATT and SNEGSKA (reference sequence). The CDR3 length is 14 residues. V was pared by 3 bases and J by 7 bases, with 4 bases of the junction left unmatched. The CDR3 nucleotides are TGCAGTGCTAGGTGGACAGGGGGCGGTGAAAAACTGTTTTTT. Amino acids: CSARWTGGGEKLFF.

There are a few counts of this clonotype. V is TRBV7-2 and J is TRBJ1-1; 8 nucleotides agree with TRBD1. The CDR3 extends over 15 amino acids. Germline assignment: CDR1 SGHTA and CDR2 FQGNSA. Trimming cost V 5 bases and J 4 bases; bases outside gene matches: 9. The CDR3 is CASSPWVTGVTEAFF. The CDR3 nucleotides are TGTGCCAGCAGCCCATGGGTGACAGGGGTCACTGAAGCTTTCTTT.

In its sample, this clonotype was seen a few times. J is TRBJ1-5 and V is TRBV6-5; tentatively, D is TRBD1 (5 bases). V was shortened by 2 bases and J by 2 bases, with 7 bases between the two germline ends. Germline loops: CDR1 MNHEY, CDR2 SVGAGI. This CDR3 is 14 amino acids long. The CDR3, as DNA: TGTGCCAGCAGTTACGGAGGGGGCAATCAGCCCCAGCATTTT. Amino acid sequence: CASSYGGGNQPQHF.

The chain has TRBV20-1 and TRBJ2-3, with TRBD2 identical over 9 bases. Germline V lookup: CDR1 DFQATT, CDR2 SNEGSKA (reference sequence). V lost 3 bases to trimming and J lost 2 bases; unmatched junction nucleotides: 9. The CDR3 loop spans 16 amino acids. The CDR3 coding sequence is TGCAGTGCTAGTTTAGCGGGGGCCCGTATCACAGATACGCAGTATTTT. Translating gives CSASLAGARITDTQYF.

Concerning this clonotype: A read error may account for a junction end that differs from germline. The chain recombines TRBV12-3 or TRBV12-4 with TRBJ2-5, with 7 positions matching TRBD1. The CDR3 totals 14 residues. The CDR3 loop is CASSTGALQETQYF. The CDR3, as DNA: TGTGCCAGCAGTACAGGGGCGCTCCAAGAGACCCAGTATTTC.

This chain joins TRBV3-1 and TRBJ2-4; TRBD2 agrees at 13 bases. Germline assignment: CDR1 LGHDT and CDR2 YNNKEL (reference sequence). Unmatched junction bases numbered 12, after V lost 6 bases and J lost 1 base. The CDR3 sequence is 19 residues long. CDR3 residues: CASSLTSGGAFIAKNIQYF. DNA for the CDR3: TGTGCCAGCAGTCTTACTAGCGGGGGGGCCTTTATTGCCAAAAACATTCAGTACTTC.

This clonotype was found once. The gene calls are TRBV5-1 and TRBJ1-4; the D gene is possibly TRBD1 (5 bases). Trimming took 3 bases from V and 8 from J, leaving 20 bases between them. The CDR3 has 16 residues. The V gene's germline CDR1 is SGHRS and CDR2 YFSETQ. CDR3 amino acids: CASSYRDRGLNEKLFF. The CDR3 coding sequence is TGCGCCAGCAGCTACCGGGACCGAGGCTTAAACGAAAAACTGTTTTTT.

The rearrangement joins TRBV6-5 to TRBJ2-7; no clear D gene. V lost 0 bases, J lost 2 bases, and 11 bases lay in between. The CDR3 contains 15 residues. Germline CDR1 is MNHEY and CDR2 is SVGAGI. CDR3 DNA: TGTGCCAGCAGTTACTCCCCCACAAATCCCTACGAGCAGTACTTC. Its translation is CASSYSPTNPYEQYF.